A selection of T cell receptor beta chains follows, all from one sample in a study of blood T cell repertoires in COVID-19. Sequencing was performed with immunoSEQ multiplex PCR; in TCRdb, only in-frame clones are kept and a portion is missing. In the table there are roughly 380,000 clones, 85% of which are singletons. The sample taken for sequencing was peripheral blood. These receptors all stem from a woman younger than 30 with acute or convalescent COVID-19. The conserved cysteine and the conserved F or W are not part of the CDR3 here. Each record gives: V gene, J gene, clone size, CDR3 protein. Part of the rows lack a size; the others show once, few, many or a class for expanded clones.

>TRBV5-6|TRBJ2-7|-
ASSLGQFYEQY
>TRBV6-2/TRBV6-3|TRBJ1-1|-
ASSTTGMNTEAF
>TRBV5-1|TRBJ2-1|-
ASSLLVSGVTYNEQF
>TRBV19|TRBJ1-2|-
ASRDKQGIYGYT
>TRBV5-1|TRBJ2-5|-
ASSLAGVAVETQY
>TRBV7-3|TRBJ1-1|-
ASSSHGTAYPTEAF
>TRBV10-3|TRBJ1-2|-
AISDWDRSNYGYT
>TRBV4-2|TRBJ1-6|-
ASSPGTGGERNSPLH
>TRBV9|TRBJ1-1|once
ASSLISNTEAF
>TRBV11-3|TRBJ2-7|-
ASSLFRTGPYEQY
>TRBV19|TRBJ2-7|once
ASRAGGSYEQY
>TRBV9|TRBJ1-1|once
ASSSIQGPNTEAF
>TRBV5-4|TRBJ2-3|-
ASSLVAGGVKDTQY
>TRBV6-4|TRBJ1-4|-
ASSDFHGNEKLF
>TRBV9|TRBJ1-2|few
ASKDRNYGYT
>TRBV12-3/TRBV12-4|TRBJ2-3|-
ASSLSTDTQY
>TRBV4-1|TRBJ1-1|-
ASSQVADTEAF
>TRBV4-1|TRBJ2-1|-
ASSQYGLAGYNEQF
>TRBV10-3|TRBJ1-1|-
AISPRDTEAF
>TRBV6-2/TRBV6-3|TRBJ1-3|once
ASSPSSGNTIY
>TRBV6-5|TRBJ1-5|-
AGSLNNQPQH
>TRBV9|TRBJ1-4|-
ASSAGQGNEKLF
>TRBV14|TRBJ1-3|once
ASSQEYGQLRGNTIY
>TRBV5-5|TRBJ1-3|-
ASSTGQGSSGNTIY
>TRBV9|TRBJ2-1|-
ASSVGGSLLDEQF
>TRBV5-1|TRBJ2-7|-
ASAPEGTGFSYEQY
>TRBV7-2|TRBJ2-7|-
ASSLGGGHQPYEQY
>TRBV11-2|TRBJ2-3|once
ASSGVLGPDTQY
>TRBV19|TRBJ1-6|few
ASSIRTEYNSPLH
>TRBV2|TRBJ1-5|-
ASRDRGSQPQH
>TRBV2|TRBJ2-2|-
ASREGGGRTELF
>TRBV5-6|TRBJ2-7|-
ASSHFSGRGVEQY
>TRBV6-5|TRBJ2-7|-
ASRRGTGSYEQY
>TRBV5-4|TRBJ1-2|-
ASSLATDNYGYT
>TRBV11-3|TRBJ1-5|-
ASSPQGHINQPQH
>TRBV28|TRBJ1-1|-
ASSLLLPGQGGNTEAF
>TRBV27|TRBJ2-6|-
ASSLSLILSGANVLT
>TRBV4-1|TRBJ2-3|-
ASKTRGGDLTDTQY
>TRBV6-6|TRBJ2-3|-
ASSFTSGGAVDTQY
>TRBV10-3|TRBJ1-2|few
AISESDRGEGYT
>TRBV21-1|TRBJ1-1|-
ASSNRGYTEAF
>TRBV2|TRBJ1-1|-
ASKDRLMNTEAF
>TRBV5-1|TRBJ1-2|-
ASSLEPGSNYGYT
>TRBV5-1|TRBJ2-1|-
ASSLASGRANGGEQF
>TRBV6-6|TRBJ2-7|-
ASAASSSTYEQY
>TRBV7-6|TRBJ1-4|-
ASSLNLGTNEKLF
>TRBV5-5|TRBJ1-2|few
ASTVDRVLFDGYT
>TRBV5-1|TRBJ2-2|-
ASSGFSGRGAGELF